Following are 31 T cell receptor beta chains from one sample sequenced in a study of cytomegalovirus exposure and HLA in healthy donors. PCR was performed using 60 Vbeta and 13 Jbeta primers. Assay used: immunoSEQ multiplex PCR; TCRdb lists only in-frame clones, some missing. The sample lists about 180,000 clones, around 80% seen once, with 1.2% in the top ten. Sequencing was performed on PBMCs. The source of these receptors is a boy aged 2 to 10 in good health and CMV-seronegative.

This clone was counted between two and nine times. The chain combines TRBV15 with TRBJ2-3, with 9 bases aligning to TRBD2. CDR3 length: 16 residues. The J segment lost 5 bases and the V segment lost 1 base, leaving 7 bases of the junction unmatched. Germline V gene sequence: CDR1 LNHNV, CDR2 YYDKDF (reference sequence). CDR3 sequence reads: CATSRGRRREGDTQYF. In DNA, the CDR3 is TGTGCCACCAGCAGAGGACGGCGGCGGGAGGGAGATACGCAGTATTTT.

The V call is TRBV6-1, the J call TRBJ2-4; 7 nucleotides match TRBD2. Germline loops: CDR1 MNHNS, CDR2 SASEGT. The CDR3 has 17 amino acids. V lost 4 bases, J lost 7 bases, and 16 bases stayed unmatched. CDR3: CASSVVDTGLGGNIQYF. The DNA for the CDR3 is TGTGCCAGCAGTGTCGTTGATACTGGGCTCGGGGGGAACATTCAGTACTTC.

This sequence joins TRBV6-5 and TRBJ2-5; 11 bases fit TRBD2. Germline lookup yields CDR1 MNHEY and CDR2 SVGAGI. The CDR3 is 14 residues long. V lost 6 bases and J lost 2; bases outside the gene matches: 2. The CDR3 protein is CASRASGRQETQYF. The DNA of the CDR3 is TGTGCCAGCAGAGCTAGCGGGAGGCAAGAGACCCAGTACTTC.

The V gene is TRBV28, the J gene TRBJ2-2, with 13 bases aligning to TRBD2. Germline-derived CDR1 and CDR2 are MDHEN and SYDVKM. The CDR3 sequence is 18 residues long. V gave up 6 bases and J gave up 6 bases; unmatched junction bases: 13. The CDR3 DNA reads TGTGCCAGCAGCAAAATGGGACTAGCGGGACCCGGGGCCGGGGAGCTGTTTTTT. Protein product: CASSKMGLAGPGAGELFF.

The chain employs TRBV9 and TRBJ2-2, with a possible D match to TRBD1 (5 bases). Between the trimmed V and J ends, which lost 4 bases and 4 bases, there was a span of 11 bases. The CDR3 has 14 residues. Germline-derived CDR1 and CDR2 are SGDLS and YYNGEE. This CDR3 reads CASSPQGLTGELFF. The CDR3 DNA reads TGTGCCAGCAGCCCCCAGGGCCTCACCGGGGAGCTGTTTTTT.

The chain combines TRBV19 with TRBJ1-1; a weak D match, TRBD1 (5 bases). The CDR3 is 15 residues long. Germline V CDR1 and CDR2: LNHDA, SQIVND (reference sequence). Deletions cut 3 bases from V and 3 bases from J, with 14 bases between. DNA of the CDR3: TGTGCCAGTAGTATCATAGCAGGAGGGGACACTGAAGCTTTCTTT. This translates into CASSIIAGGDTEAFF. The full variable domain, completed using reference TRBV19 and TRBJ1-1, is DGGITQSPKYLFRKEGQNVTLSCEQNLNHDAMYWYRQDPGQGLRLIYYSQIVNDFQKGDIAEGYSVSREKKESFPLTVTSAQKNPTAFYLCASSIIAGGDTEAFFGQGTRLTVV.

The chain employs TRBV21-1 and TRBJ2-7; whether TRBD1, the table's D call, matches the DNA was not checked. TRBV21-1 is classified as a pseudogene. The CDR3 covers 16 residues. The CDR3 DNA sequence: TGTGCCAGCAGCCCTATAGGAGGCACAGGGGCTTATGAGCAGTACGTC. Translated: CASSPIGGTGAYEQYV.

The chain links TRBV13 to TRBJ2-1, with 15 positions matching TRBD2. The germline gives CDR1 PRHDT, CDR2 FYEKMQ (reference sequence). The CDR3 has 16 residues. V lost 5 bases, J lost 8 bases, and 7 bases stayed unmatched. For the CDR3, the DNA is TGTGCCAGCAGCCACGGGACTAGCGGGGGGTCGTATGAGCAGTTCTTC. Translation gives CASSHGTSGGSYEQFF.

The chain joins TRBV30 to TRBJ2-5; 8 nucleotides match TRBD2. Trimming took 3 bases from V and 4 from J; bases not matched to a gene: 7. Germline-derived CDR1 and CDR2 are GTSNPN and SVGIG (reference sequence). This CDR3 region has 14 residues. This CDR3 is CAWSGGRTGETQYF. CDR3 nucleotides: TGTGCCTGGAGCGGCGGGAGGACGGGAGAGACCCAGTACTTC. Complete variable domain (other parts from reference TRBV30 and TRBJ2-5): SQTIHQWPATLVQPVGSPLSLECTVEGTSNPNLYWYRQAAGRGLQLLFYSVGIGQISSEVPQNLSASRPQDRQFILSSKKLLLSDSGFYLCAWSGGRTGETQYFGPGTRLLVL.

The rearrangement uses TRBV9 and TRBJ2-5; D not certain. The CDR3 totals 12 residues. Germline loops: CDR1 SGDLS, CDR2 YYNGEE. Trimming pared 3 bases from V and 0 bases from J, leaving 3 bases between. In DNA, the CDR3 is TGTGCCAGCAGCGCAAACCAAGAGACCCAGTACTTC. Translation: CASSANQETQYF.

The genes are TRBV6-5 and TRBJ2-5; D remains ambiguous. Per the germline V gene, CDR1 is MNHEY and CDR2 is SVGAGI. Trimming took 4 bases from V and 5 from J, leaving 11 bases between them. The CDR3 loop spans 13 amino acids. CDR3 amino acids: CASSFSRSETQYF. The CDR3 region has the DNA TGTGCCAGCAGTTTTTCCCGGTCGGAGACCCAGTACTTC.

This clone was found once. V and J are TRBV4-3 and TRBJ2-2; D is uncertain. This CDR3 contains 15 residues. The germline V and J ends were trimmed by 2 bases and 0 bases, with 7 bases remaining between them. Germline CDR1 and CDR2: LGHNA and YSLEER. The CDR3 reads CASSQTVPNTGELFF. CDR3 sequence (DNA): TGCGCCAGCAGCCAAACAGTGCCGAACACCGGGGAGCTGTTTTTT.

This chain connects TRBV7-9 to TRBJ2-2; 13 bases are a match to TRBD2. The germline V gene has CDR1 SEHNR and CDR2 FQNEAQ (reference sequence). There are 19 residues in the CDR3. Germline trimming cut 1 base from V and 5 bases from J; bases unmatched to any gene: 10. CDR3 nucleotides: TGTGCCAGCAGCTTAGATGACCCAATGACTAGCGGGGGGACCGGGGAGCTGTTTTTT. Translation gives CASSLDDPMTSGGTGELFF.

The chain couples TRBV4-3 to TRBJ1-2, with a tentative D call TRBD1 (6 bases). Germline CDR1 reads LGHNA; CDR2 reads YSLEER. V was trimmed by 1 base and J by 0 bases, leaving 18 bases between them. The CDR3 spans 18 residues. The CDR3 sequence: CASSQVGRGATSNYGYTF. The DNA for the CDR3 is TGCGCCAGCAGCCAAGTCGGTCGGGGGGCGACATCTAACTATGGCTACACCTTC.

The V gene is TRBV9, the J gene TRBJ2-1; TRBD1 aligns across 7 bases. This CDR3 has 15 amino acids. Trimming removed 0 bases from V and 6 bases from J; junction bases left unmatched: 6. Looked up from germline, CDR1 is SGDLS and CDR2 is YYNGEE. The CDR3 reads CASSVGSPGGNEQFF. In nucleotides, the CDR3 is TGTGCCAGCAGCGTAGGGTCCCCAGGGGGCAATGAGCAGTTCTTC.

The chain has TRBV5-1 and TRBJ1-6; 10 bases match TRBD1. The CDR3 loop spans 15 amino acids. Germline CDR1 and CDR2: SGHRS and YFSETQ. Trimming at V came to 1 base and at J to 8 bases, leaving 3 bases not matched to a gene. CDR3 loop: CASSLRTGGDSPLHF. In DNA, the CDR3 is TGCGCCAGCAGCTTGAGGACAGGGGGGGATTCACCCCTCCACTTT.

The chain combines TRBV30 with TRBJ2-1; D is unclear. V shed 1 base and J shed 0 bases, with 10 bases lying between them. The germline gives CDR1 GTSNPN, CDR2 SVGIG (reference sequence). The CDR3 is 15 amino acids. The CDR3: CAWSGSALSYNEQFF. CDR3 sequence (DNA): TGTGCCTGGAGTGGGAGCGCCCTCTCCTACAATGAGCAGTTCTTC.

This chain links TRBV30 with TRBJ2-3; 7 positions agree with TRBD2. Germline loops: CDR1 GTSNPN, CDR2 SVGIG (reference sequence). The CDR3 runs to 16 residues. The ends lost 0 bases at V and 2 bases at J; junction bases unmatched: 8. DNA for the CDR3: TGTGCCTGGAGTGTACCTCTAGCGGAGACCACAGATACGCAGTATTTT. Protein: CAWSVPLAETTDTQYF. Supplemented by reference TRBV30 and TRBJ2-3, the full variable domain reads SQTIHQWPATLVQPVGSPLSLECTVEGTSNPNLYWYRQAAGRGLQLLFYSVGIGQISSEVPQNLSASRPQDRQFILSSKKLLLSDSGFYLCAWSVPLAETTDTQYFGPGTRLTVL.

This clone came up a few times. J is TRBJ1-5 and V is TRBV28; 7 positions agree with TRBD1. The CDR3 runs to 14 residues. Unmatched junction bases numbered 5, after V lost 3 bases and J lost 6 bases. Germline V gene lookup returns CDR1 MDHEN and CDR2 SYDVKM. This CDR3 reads CASSFGTDRQPQHF. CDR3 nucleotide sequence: TGTGCCAGCAGTTTTGGGACAGACCGTCAGCCCCAGCATTTT.

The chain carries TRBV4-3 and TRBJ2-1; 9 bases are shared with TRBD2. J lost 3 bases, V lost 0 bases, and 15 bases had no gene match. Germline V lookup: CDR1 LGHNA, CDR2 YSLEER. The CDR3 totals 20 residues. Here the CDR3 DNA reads TGCGCCAGCAGCCAAGATCTTTGGGGCGGGGGGGCCGTACTCTACAATGAGCAGTTCTTC. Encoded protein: CASSQDLWGGGAVLYNEQFF.

This CDR3 reads CASSLANLAVSSYNEQFF. The DNA for the CDR3 is TGCGCCAGCAGCTTGGCCAACTTAGCGGTTAGCTCCTACAATGAGCAGTTCTTC. The chain combines TRBV5-1 with TRBJ2-1, with TRBD2 as a possible D gene (6 bases). This CDR3 comprises 18 residues. Germline values: CDR1 SGHRS, CDR2 YFSETQ. V dropped 0 bases and J dropped 0 bases, with 16 bases sitting between them. Filled out from reference TRBV5-1 and TRBJ2-1, the complete variable domain reads KAGVTQTPRYLIKTRGQQVTLSCSPISGHRSVSWYQQTPGQGLQFLFEYFSETQRNKGNFPGRFSGRQFSNSRSEMNVSTLELGDSALYLCASSLANLAVSSYNEQFFGPGTRLTVL.

This chain's CDR3 is CASSCRDSEAFF. The DNA for the CDR3 is TGTGCCAGCAGCTGTAGGGACAGTGAAGCTTTCTTT. The chain joins TRBV5-8 to TRBJ1-1; 7 bases agree with TRBD1. V was clipped by 3 bases and J by 7 bases; unmatched bases: 3. This CDR3 has 12 residues. Germline values: CDR1 SGHTS, CDR2 YDEGEE.

The CDR3 loop reads CASSHGQGGTEAFF. The CDR3 DNA reads TGTGCCAGCAGTCACGGACAGGGGGGGACTGAAGCTTTCTTT. V and J are TRBV27 and TRBJ1-1, with 10 bases lining up with TRBD1. The germline CDR1 and CDR2 sequences are MNHEY and SMNVEV (reference sequence). After removal of 5 bases from V and 5 bases from J, the junction contained 5 bases not matched to a gene. The CDR3 is made up of 14 amino acids.

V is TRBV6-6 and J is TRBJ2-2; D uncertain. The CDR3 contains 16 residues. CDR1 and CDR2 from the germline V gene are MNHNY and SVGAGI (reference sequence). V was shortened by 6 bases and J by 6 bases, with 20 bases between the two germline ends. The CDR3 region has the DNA TGTGCCAGCAGCCAAGACACATCCTGGGTCCCCGGGGAGCTGTTTTTT. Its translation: CASSQDTSWVPGELFF.

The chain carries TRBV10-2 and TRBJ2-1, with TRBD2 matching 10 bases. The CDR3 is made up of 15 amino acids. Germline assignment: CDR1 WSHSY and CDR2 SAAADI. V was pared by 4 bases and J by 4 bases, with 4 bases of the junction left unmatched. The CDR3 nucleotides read TGCGCCAGCAGTGGAGAGACTAGCGGGTACAATGAGCAGTTCTTC. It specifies CASSGETSGYNEQFF.

The CDR3 DNA reads TGTGCCAGCAGCGTATCGGGGACCGGGGAGCTGTTTTTT. Protein sequence: CASSVSGTGELFF. The chain couples TRBV7-2 to TRBJ2-2; D is perhaps TRBD2 (5 bases). Trimming removed 5 bases from V and 5 bases from J, with 9 bases in between. This CDR3 has 13 amino acids. From germline, CDR1 is SGHTA and CDR2 FQGNSA.

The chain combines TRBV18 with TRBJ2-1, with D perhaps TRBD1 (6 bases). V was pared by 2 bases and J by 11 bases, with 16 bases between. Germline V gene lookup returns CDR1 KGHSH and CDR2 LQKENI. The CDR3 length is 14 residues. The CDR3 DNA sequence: TGTGCCAGCTCACCAGCCGAAGGGACAATGAAGCAGTTCTTC. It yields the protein CASSPAEGTMKQFF.

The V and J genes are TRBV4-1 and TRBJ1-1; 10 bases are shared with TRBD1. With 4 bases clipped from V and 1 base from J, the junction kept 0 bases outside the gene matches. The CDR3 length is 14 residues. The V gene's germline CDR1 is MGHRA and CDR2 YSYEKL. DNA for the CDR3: TGCGCCAGCAGCCGGACAGGGGGGAACACTGAAGCTTTCTTT. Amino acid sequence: CASSRTGGNTEAFF.

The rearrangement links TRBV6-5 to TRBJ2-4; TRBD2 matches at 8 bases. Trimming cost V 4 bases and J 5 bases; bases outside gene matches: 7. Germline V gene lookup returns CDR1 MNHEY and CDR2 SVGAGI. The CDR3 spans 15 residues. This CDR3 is CASSLKGTRQNIQYF. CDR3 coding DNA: TGTGCCAGCAGTTTGAAAGGGACTAGGCAAAACATTCAGTACTTC.

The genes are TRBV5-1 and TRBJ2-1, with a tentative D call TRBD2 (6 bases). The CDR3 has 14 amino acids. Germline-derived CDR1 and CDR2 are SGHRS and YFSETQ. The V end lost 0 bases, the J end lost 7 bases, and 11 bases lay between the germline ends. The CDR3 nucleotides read TGCGCCAGCAGCTTGGGACTAGTGGTGAATGAGCAGTTCTTC. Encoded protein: CASSLGLVVNEQFF.

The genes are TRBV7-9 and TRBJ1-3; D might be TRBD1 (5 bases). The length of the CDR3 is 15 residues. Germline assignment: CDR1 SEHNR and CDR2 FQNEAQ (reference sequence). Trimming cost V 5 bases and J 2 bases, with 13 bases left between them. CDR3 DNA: TGTGCCAGCAGCCCATGGACACGAGCTGGAAACACCATATATTTT. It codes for CASSPWTRAGNTIYF.